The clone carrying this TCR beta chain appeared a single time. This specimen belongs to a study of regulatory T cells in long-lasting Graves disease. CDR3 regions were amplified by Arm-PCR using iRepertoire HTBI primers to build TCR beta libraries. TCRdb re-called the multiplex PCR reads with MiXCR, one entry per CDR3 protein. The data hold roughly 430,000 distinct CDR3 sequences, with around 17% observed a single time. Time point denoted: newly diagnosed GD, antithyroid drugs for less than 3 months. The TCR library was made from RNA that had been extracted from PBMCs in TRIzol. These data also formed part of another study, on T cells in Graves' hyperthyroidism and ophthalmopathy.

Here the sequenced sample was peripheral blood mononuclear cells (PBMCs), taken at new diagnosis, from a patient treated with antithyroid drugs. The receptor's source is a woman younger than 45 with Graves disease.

The CDR3 DNA follows: TGTGCCAGCGGCCCCGTTGTCAATCAGCCCCAGCATTTT. Protein: CASGPVVNQPQHF. The V and J genes are TRBV7-2 and TRBJ1-5, with unresolved D. With 8 bases removed from V and 3 bases from J, the gap between germline ends came to 11 bases. The CDR3 has 13 residues. The germline V gene encodes CDR1 SGHTA and CDR2 FQGNSA.